This is a list of T cell receptor beta chains from one sample in a study of T cell responses to AZD1222 COVID-19 vaccine. Method: immunoSEQ multiplex PCR; TCRdb's copy keeps in-frame clones and lacks some. The table has about 130,000 clones, 90% seen once. The sample here was peripheral blood, taken on day 0 of MenACWY control vaccination. The receptors stem from an adult in good health. CDR3s include the opening cysteine and the closing phenylalanine or tryptophan. D genes are given only for firm matches.

d_call j_call v_call cdr3_aa
NA TRBJ2-1 TRBV5-4 CASSFEGEIYNEQFF
NA TRBJ2-7 TRBV27 CASSYSVGTETYEQYF
NA TRBJ1-4 TRBV7-8 CASSLARFYPGEPNEKLFF
TRBD1 TRBJ1-1 TRBV19 CASSILRDRVNTEAFF
NA TRBJ1-1 TRBV7-2 CASRTGTNTEAFF
TRBD1 TRBJ1-1 TRBV6-1 CASSEGRTGNTEAFF
TRBD1 TRBJ1-6 TRBV2 CASSELQGRNSPLHF
NA TRBJ1-4 TRBV14 CASSQEGEGPYNEKLFF
TRBD2 TRBJ2-1 TRBV5-4 CASTQLGGGAINEQFF
NA TRBJ1-1 TRBV7-9 CASSLARESTEAFF
TRBD2 TRBJ2-7 TRBV5-4 CASSYQTSVSYEQYF
TRBD1 TRBJ1-4 TRBV7-9 CASSLRQGGEKLFF
NA TRBJ1-5 TRBV5-4 CASSLDRGLGNQPQHF
NA TRBJ2-4 TRBV6-1 CASSESHSAGSIQYF
NA TRBJ1-2 TRBV7-8 CASSPGGYPGYTF
TRBD1 TRBJ1-5 TRBV28 CASSALQGQEHF
TRBD2 TRBJ2-1 TRBV7-9 CASSFGLAVINEQFF
TRBD1 TRBJ1-1 TRBV7-8 CASSYRGETEAFF
TRBD2 TRBJ2-5 TRBV27 CASSLYAGVETQYF
NA TRBJ2-3 TRBV3-1/TRBV3-2 CASSRSGITDTQYF
NA TRBJ2-3 TRBV4-1 CASSQDIDSSTDTQYF
NA TRBJ1-5 TRBV4-2 CASSQDGGGVRNQPQHF
NA TRBJ1-3 TRBV27 CASSSQTGFPGNTIYF
NA TRBJ1-6 TRBV6-5 CASSRGGDSMSPLHF
NA TRBJ1-6 TRBV9 CASSLSEGNSPLHF
NA TRBJ2-7 TRBV5-4 CASSLGPADTYEQYF
NA TRBJ2-2 TRBV12-3/TRBV12-4 CASSRSLTGELFF
TRBD1 TRBJ1-2 TRBV6-5 CASSYGTGGHDGYTF
TRBD1 TRBJ2-4 TRBV6-7 CASTHRGLAVAKNIQYF
NA TRBJ2-7 TRBV9 CASSVVDSGFYEQYF
TRBD1 TRBJ1-3 TRBV6-5 CASGDRRSSGNTIYF